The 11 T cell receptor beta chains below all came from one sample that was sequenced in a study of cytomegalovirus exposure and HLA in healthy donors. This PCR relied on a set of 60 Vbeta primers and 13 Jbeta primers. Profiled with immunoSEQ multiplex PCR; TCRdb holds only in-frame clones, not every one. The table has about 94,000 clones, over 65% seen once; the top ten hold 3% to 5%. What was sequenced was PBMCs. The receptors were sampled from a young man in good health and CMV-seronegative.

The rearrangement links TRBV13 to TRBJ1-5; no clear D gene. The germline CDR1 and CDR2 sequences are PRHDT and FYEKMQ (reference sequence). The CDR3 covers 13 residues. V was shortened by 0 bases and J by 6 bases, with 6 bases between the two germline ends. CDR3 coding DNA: TGTGCCAGCAGCTTAGGGTGGGCTCAGCCCCAGCATTTT. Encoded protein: CASSLGWAQPQHF.

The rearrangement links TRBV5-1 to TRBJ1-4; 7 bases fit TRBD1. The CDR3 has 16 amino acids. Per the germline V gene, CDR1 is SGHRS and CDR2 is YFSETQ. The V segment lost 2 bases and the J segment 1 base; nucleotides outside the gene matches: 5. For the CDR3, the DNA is TGCGCCAGCAGCTTAGAAGGGGGCTTAACTAATGAAAAACTGTTTTTT. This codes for CASSLEGGLTNEKLFF.

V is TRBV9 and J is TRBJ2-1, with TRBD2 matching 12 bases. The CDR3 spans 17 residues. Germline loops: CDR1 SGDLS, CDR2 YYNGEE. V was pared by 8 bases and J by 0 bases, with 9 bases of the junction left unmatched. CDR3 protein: CASSTSGGGYSYNEQFF. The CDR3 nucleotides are TGTGCCAGTTCGACTAGCGGGGGAGGATACTCCTACAATGAGCAGTTCTTC.

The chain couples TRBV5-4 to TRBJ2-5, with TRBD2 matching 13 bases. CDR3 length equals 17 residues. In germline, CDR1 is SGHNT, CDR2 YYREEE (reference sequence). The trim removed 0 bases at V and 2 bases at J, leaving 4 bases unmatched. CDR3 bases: TGTGCCAGCAGCTTGGGGACTAGCGGGAGTGGGCAAGAGACCCAGTACTTC. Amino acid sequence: CASSLGTSGSGQETQYF.

The CDR3 DNA reads TGTGCCAGCAGGGACAGAACTTTCAATGAGCAGTTCTTC. This gives the protein CASRDRTFNEQFF. The chain has TRBV6-6 and TRBJ2-1; D possibly corresponds to TRBD1 (6 bases). Germline V lookup: CDR1 MNHNY, CDR2 SVGAGI (reference sequence). The V gene lost 6 bases and the J gene lost 6 bases, with 12 bases spanning the gap. The CDR3 has 13 residues.

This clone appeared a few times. The CDR3 region is CASNARQLNTEAFF. The CDR3 DNA is TGTGCCAGTAACGCACGACAACTGAACACTGAAGCTTTCTTT. J is TRBJ1-1 and V is TRBV19; D gene unclear. The CDR3 sequence is 14 residues long. Germline CDR1 reads LNHDA; CDR2 reads SQIVND (reference sequence). Trimming shortened V by 7 bases and J by 0 bases, and 12 bases separated the two germline ends.

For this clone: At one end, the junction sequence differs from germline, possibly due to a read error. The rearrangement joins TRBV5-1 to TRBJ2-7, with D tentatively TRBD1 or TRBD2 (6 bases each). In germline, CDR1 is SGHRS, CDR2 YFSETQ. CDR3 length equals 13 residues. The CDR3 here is CVSSLGGVYEQYF. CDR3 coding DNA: TGCGTCAGCAGCTTGGGGGGCGTCTACGAGCAGTACTTC.

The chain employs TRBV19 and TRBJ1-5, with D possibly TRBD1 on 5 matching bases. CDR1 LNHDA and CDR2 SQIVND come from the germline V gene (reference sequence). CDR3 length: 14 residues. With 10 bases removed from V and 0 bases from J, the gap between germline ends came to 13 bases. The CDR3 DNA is TGTGCCATAGGCAGGGTCAATAGCAATCAGCCCCAGCATTTT. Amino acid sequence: CAIGRVNSNQPQHF.

CDR3 loop: CASSPKKQGTYGYTF. The CDR3 nucleotides read TGCGCCAGCAGCCCCAAGAAACAGGGGACCTATGGCTACACCTTC. The V and J genes are TRBV5-1 and TRBJ1-2; TRBD1 aligns across 7 bases. V lost 4 bases and J lost 4; bases outside the gene matches: 10. CDR1 and CDR2 (germline): SGHRS, YFSETQ. This CDR3 is 15 amino acids long.

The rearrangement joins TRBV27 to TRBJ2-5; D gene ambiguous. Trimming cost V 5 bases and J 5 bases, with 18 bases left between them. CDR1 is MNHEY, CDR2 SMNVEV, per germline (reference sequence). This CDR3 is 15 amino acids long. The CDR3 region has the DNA TGTGCCAGCAGTGCCCACACGGGTATTATTGAGACCCAGTACTTC. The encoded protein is CASSAHTGIIETQYF.

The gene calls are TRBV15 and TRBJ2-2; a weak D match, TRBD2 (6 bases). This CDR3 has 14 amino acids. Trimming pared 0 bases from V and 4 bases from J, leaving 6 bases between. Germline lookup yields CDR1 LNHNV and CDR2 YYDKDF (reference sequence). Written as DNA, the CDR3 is TGTGCCACCAGCAGAGAGGGAGGCACCGGGGAGCTGTTTTTT. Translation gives CATSREGGTGELFF.